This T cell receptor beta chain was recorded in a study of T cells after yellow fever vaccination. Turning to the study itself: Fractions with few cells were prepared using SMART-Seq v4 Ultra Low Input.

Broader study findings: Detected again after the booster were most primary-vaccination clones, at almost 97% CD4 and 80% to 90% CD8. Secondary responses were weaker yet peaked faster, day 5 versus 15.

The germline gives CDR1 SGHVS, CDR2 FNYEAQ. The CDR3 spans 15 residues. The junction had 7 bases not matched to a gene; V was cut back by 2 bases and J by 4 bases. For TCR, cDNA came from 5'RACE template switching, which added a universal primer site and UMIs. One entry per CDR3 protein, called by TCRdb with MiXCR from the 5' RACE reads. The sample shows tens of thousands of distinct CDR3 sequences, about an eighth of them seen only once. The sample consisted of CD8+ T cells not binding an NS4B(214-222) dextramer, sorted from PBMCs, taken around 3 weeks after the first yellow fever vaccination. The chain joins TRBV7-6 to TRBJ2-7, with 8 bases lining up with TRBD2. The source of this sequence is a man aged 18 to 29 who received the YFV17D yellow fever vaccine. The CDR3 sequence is CASSLSGGGQYEQYF. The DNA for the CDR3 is TGTGCCAGCAGCTTATCCGGCGGGGGGCAGTACGAGCAGTACTTC.